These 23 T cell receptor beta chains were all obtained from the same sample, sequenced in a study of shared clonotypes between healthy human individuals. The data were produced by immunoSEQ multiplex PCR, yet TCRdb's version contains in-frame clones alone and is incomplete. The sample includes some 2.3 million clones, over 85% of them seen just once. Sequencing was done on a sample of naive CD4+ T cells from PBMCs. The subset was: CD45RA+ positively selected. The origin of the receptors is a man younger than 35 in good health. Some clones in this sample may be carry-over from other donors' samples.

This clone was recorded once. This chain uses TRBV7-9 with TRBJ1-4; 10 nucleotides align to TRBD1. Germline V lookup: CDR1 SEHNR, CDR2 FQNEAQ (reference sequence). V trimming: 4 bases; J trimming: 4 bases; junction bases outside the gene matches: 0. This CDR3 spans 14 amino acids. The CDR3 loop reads CASSWTGGNEKLFF. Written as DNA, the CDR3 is TGTGCCAGCAGCTGGACAGGGGGTAATGAAAAACTGTTTTTT.

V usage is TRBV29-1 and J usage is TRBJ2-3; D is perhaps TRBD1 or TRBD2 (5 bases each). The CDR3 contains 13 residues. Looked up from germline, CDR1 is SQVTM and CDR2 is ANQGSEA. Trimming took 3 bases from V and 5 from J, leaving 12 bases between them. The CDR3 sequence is CSVDVGAGDTQYF. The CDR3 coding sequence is TGCAGCGTTGATGTAGGGGCGGGAGATACGCAGTATTTT.

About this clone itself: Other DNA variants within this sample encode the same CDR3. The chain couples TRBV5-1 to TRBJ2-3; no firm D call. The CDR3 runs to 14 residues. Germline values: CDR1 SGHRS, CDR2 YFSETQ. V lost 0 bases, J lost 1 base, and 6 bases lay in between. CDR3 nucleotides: TGCGCCAGCAGCTTGGACATCGGCACAGATACGCAGTATTTT. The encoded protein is CASSLDIGTDTQYF. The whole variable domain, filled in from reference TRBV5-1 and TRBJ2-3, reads KAGVTQTPRYLIKTRGQQVTLSCSPISGHRSVSWYQQTPGQGLQFLFEYFSETQRNKGNFPGRFSGRQFSNSRSEMNVSTLELGDSALYLCASSLDIGTDTQYFGPGTRLTVL.

The chain's CDR3 is CASDGPNYEQYF. The DNA for the CDR3 is TGTGCCAGCGACGGTCCTAACTACGAGCAGTACTTC. This chain uses TRBV28 with TRBJ2-7; D is uncertain. With 8 bases removed from V and 3 bases from J, the gap between germline ends came to 11 bases. CDR3 length equals 12 residues. Germline V gene lookup returns CDR1 MDHEN and CDR2 SYDVKM. The full variable domain, its missing parts supplied by reference TRBV28 and TRBJ2-7, is DVKVTQSSRYLVKRTGEKVFLECVQDMDHENMFWYRQDPGLGLRLIYFSYDVKMKEKGDIPEGYSVSREKKERFSLILESASTNQTSMYLCASDGPNYEQYFGPGTRLTVT.

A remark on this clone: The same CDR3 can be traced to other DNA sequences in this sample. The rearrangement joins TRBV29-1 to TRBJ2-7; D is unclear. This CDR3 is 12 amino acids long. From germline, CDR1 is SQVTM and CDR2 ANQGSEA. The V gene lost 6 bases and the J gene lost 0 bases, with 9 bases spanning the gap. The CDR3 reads CSVGTSSYEQYF. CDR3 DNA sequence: TGCAGCGTGGGTACTTCCTCCTACGAGCAGTACTTC.

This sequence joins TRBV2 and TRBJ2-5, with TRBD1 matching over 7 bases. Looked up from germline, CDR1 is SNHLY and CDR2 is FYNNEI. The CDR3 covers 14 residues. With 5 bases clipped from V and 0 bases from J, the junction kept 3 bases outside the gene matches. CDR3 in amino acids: CASSRDSDQETQYF. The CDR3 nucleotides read TGTGCCAGCAGTAGGGACAGCGACCAAGAGACCCAGTACTTC.

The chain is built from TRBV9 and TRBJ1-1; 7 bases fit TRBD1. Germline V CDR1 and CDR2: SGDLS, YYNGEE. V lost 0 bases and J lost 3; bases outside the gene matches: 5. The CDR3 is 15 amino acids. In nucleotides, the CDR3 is TGTGCCAGCAGCGTAGCTGGGCAGGGGGACACTGAAGCTTTCTTT. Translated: CASSVAGQGDTEAFF.

The DNA of the CDR3 is TGTGCCAGCAGTACCCGGACTAGCGGCAATGAGCAGTTCTTC. Translated, it gives CASSTRTSGNEQFF. This chain connects TRBV2 to TRBJ2-1; 10 bases are shared with TRBD2. The V and J ends lost 5 bases and 6 bases, in that order; junction bases with no gene match: 4. This CDR3 comprises 14 residues. Germline V gives CDR1 SNHLY, CDR2 FYNNEI.

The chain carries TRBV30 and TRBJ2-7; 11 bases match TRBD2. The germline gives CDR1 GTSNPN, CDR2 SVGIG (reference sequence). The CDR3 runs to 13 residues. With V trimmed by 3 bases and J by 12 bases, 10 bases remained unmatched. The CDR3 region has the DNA TGTGCCTGGAGCCCTGGGACTAGCGGACTGACGTACTTC. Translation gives CAWSPGTSGLTYF.

Here the CDR3 reads CASSEGQGNNSPLHF. The CDR3 coding sequence is TGTGCCAGCAGTGAGGGACAGGGAAATAATTCACCCCTCCACTTT. V is TRBV28 and J is TRBJ1-6, with 9 bases matching TRBD1. Looked up from germline, CDR1 is MDHEN and CDR2 is SYDVKM. V lost 5 bases to trimming and J lost 5 bases; unmatched junction nucleotides: 4. CDR3 size: 15 residues. The full variable domain, completed using reference TRBV28 and TRBJ1-6, is DVKVTQSSRYLVKRTGEKVFLECVQDMDHENMFWYRQDPGLGLRLIYFSYDVKMKEKGDIPEGYSVSREKKERFSLILESASTNQTSMYLCASSEGQGNNSPLHFGNGTRLTVT.

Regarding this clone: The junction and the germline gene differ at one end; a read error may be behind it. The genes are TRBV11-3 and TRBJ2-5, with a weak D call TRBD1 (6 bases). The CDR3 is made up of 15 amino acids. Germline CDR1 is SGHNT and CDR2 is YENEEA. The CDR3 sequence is CASSLEGTPQETQYF. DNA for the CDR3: TGTGCCAGCAGCCTAGAGGGGACACCCCAAGAGACCCAGTACTTC.

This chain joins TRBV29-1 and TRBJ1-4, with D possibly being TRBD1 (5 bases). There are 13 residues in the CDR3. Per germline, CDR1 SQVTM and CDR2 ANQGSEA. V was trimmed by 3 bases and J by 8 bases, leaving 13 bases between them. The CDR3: CSVDPGGREKLFF. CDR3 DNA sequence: TGCAGCGTTGATCCCGGGGGACGGGAAAAACTGTTTTTT.

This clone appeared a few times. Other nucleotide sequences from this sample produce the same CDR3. CDR3 sequence reads: CASSFSTGELFF. CDR3 sequence (DNA): TGTGCCAGCAGTTTCTCCACCGGGGAGCTGTTTTTT. V is TRBV27 and J is TRBJ2-2; D not resolved. The CDR3 consists of 12 residues. The V end was cut by 3 bases, the J end by 4 bases, with 3 bases between. CDR1 and CDR2 from the germline V gene are MNHEY and SMNVEV (reference sequence).

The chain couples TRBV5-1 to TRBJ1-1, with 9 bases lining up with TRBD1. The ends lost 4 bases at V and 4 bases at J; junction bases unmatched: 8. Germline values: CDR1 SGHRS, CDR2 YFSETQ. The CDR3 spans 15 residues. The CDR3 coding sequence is TGCGCCAGCAGCCCCCCGGGGACAGGGAGCACTGAAGCTTTCTTT. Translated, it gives CASSPPGTGSTEAFF.

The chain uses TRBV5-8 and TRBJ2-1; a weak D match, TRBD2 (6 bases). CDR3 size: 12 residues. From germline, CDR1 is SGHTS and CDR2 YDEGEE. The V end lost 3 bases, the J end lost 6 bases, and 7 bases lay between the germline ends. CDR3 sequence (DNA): TGTGCCAGCAGCTGGAGGGGCAATGAGCAGTTCTTC. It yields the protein CASSWRGNEQFF.

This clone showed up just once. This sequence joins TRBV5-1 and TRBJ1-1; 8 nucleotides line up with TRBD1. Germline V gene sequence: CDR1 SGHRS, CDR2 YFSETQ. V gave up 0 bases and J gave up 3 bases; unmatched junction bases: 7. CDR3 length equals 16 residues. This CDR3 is CASSLALTGEDTEAFF. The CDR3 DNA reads TGCGCCAGCAGCTTGGCCCTGACAGGGGAGGACACTGAAGCTTTCTTT.

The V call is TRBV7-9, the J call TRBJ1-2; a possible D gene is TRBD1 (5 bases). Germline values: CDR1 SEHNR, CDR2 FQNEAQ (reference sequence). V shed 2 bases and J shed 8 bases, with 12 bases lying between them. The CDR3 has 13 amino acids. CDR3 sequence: CASSLPQVGGYTF. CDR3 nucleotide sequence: TGTGCCAGCAGCTTACCACAGGTGGGAGGCTACACCTTC.

The CDR3 region is CASSMEGGETQYF. The CDR3, as DNA: TGTGCCAGTTCCATGGAGGGGGGGGAGACCCAGTACTTC. The V and J genes are TRBV19 and TRBJ2-5, with a weak D call TRBD2 (7 bases). The CDR3 is 13 residues long. Trimming pared 8 bases from V and 5 bases from J, leaving 15 bases between. Germline values: CDR1 LNHDA, CDR2 SQIVND (reference sequence).

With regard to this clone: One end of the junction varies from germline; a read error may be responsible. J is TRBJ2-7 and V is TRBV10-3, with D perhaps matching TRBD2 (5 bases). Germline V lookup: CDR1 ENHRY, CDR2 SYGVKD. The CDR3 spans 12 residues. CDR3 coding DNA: TGTGCCACCGGCCCAGAACGTAGCGCCCTCAAATTC. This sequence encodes CATGPERSALKF.

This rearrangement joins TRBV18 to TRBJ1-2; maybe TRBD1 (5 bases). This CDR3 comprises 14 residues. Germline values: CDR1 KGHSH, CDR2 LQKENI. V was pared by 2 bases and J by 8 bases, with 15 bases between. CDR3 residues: CASSPDPGWGGYTF. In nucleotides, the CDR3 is TGTGCCAGCTCACCAGACCCAGGTTGGGGGGGCTACACCTTC.

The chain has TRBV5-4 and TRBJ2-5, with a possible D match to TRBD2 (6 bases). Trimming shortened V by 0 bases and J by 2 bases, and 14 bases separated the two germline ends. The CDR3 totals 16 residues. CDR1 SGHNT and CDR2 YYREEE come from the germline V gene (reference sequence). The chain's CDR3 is CASSLAMKAGQETQYF. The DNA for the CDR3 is TGTGCCAGCAGCTTGGCTATGAAGGCGGGGCAAGAGACCCAGTACTTC.

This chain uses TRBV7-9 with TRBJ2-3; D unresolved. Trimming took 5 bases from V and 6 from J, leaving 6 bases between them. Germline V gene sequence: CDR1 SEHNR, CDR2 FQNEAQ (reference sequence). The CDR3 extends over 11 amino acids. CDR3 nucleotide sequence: TGTGCCAGCAGCCCCATTGATACGCAGTATTTT. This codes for CASSPIDTQYF.

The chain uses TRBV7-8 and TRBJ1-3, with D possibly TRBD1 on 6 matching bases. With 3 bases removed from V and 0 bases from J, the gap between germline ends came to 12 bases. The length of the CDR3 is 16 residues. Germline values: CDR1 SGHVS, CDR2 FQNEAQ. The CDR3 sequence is CASSFTRDTSGNTIYF. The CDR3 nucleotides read TGTGCCAGCAGCTTCACCCGGGACACCTCTGGAAACACCATATATTTT. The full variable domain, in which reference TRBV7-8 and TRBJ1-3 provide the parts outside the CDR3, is GAGVSQSPRYKVAKRGQDVALRCDPISGHVSLFWYQQALGQGPEFLTYFQNEAQLDKSGLPSDRFFAERPEGSVSTLKIQRTQQEDSAVYLCASSFTRDTSGNTIYFGEGSWLTVV.